This entry describes one TCR beta chain. The antigen is unknown. With a J-beta primer mix and a sample-barcoded 5' primer, a second PCR ran roughly 6 to 11 cycles. TCRdb re-derived calls from the 5' RACE reads in MiXCR, one entry per CDR3 protein. Of hundreds of thousands of distinct CDR3 sequences in the sample, roughly half were seen once. The data were taken from a study of blood T cells in healthy people across ages. Study summary: T cells yielded about one barcoded beta molecule per two cells through template switching. Study-level points and caveats: TCR beta diversity per million T cells fell roughly linearly with age. Naive and antigen-experienced cells could not be conclusively compared, given unsorted PBMCs.

Germline lookup yields CDR1 LGHDT and CDR2 YNNKEL (reference sequence). The CDR3 length is 14 residues. V lost 2 bases to trimming and J lost 4 bases, with 11 bases between them. PBMCs were isolated at a quantity of at least 6 million per sample. The V gene is TRBV3-1, the J gene TRBJ1-1; possible D gene TRBD1, 5 bases. The sequence derives from a woman older than 75 in good health. The sequenced material came from blood. CDR3 in amino acids: CASSQPGMGTEAFF. Here the CDR3 DNA reads TGTGCCAGCAGCCAACCAGGGATGGGCACTGAAGCTTTCTTT.